This T cell receptor beta chain was identified in a study of regulatory and conventional T cells in breast cancer. By share of the sample, this clonotype is large (0.1 to 1%). TCRdb passed the PCR reads through MiXCR, listing each CDR3 protein once. In the table there are over 1,000 distinct CDR3 sequences, around 40% of which are singletons. Germline lookup yields CDR1 LGHNT and CDR2 FRNRAP. This CDR3 spans 15 amino acids. Trimming took 6 bases from V and 1 from J, leaving 15 bases between them. The receptor was derived from a female donor with breast cancer. Specimen: regulatory T cells from blood. The genes are TRBV12-5 and TRBJ1-1; D gene unclear. CDR3 in amino acids: CASGLFMTGNTEAFF. CDR3 sequence (DNA): TGTGCTAGTGGACTTTTTATGACGGGGAACACTGAAGCTTTCTTT.